Below are 9 T cell receptor beta chains sequenced from a single sample in a study of post-analysis software for immune sequencing data. The study, taken as a whole, reports: Controls had lower frequencies than patients of four or five TRBV segments, which included TRBV5-6, TRBV5-1 and TRBV20-1.

Incorporated into the TCR beta cDNA libraries were unique molecular identifiers, which served to reduce PCR and sequencing biases. TCRdb reprocessed the PCR reads with MiXCR, giving one entry per CDR3 protein. The profile covers roughly 400,000 distinct CDR3 sequences, with roughly 40% appearing a single time and roughly 8.2% taken by the ten largest. Their antigens remain unidentified. Source material: blood. The receptors stem from a girl aged 2 to 10 with multiple sclerosis.

As concerns this clonotype: One junction end disagrees with the germline gene, perhaps due to a read error. This rearrangement joins TRBV4-3 to TRBJ1-5; possibly TRBD1 for D (5 bases). The germline V gene has CDR1 LGHNA and CDR2 YSLEER. This CDR3 has 16 amino acids. As DNA, the CDR3 is TGCGTCAGCAGCCAAGATCGGGGCAGGAACAATCAGCCCCAGCATTTT. This sequence encodes CVSSQDRGRNNQPQHF.

This clonotype was seen at least ten times. The rearrangement uses TRBV20-1 and TRBJ2-5; D gene ambiguous. The CDR3 spans 12 residues. Germline-derived CDR1 and CDR2 are DFQATT and SNEGSKA (reference sequence). V shed 2 bases and J shed 6 bases, with 10 bases lying between them. The CDR3 sequence: CSARSVLKTQYF. The CDR3 DNA reads as TGCAGTGCTAGATCCGTTTTGAAGACCCAGTACTTC.

The chain joins TRBV10-1 to TRBJ2-5; unclear D gene. Deletions cut 3 bases from V and 0 bases from J, with 5 bases between. Germline loops: CDR1 WNHNN, CDR2 SYGVQD (reference sequence). The CDR3 has 13 amino acids. The CDR3 DNA sequence: TGCGCCAGCAGTGAATACCACCAAGAGACCCAGTACTTC. It is translated as CASSEYHQETQYF.

This clonotype was counted a few times. The chain has TRBV9 and TRBJ2-1; TRBD2 matches 9 bases. The germline CDR1 and CDR2 sequences are SGDLS and YYNGEE. J was trimmed by 9 bases and V by 2 bases; bases with no gene match: 9. This CDR3 contains 15 residues. The CDR3, as DNA: TGTGCCAGCAGCGTGGGACTAGCCAGACCCAGTGAGCAGTTCTTC. Its protein product is CASSVGLARPSEQFF. Supplemented by reference TRBV9 and TRBJ2-1, the full variable domain reads DSGVTQTPKHLITATGQRVTLRCSPRSGDLSVYWYQQSLDQGLQFLIQYYNGEERAKGNILERFSAQQFPDLHSELNLSSLELGDSALYFCASSVGLARPSEQFFGPGTRLTVL.

This clonotype has just a few counts. The chain couples TRBV7-9 to TRBJ2-1, with TRBD2 as a possible D gene (10 bases). The CDR3 sequence is 22 residues long. Looked up from germline, CDR1 is SEHNR and CDR2 is FQNEAQ (reference sequence). V lost 1 base, J lost 3 bases, and 31 bases lay in between. The CDR3: CASSLVWGQGRAGGLVYNEQFF. The CDR3 bases are TGTGCCAGCAGCTTAGTGTGGGGACAGGGCAGAGCGGGAGGGCTGGTCTACAATGAGCAGTTCTTC.

A few counts support this clonotype. V gene TRBV10-3 combines with J gene TRBJ1-1, with TRBD1 as a possible D gene (6 bases). Germline-derived CDR1 and CDR2 are ENHRY and SYGVKD. V dropped 6 bases and J dropped 3 bases, with 17 bases sitting between them. The CDR3 contains 15 residues. CDR3 bases: TGTGCCATCAGGGGCGGGACACTGGCATACACTGAAGCTTTCTTT. Translation gives CAIRGGTLAYTEAFF.

This chain joins TRBV4-2 and TRBJ1-6, with a tentative D call TRBD1 (5 bases). Germline CDR1 reads LGHNA; CDR2 reads YNFKEQ. The CDR3 spans 16 residues. V was pared by 0 bases and J by 6 bases, with 12 bases between. The CDR3 DNA follows: TGTGCCAGCAGCCAAGATTTTCCAGGGTTTAATTCACCCCTCCACTTT. Its protein is CASSQDFPGFNSPLHF.

This chain connects TRBV6-2 or TRBV6-3 to TRBJ2-1, with D maybe TRBD2 (6 bases). Germline V gene sequence: CDR1 MNHEY, CDR2 SVGEGT. V was clipped by 0 bases and J by 6 bases, with 15 bases between them. CDR3 size: 16 residues. CDR3 sequence: CASSYSTAGRINEQFF. For the CDR3, the DNA is TGTGCCAGCAGTTACTCAACGGCGGGACGTATCAATGAGCAGTTCTTC.

This clonotype came up a few times. The chain has TRBV2 and TRBJ2-7; D not certain. CDR1 and CDR2 (germline): SNHLY, FYNNEI. The CDR3 consists of 16 residues. Trimming took off 4 bases at V and 2 bases at J, with 18 bases between the two ends. CDR3 bases: TGTGCCAGCAGTGTTCGCTACGACCGGAGAACCTACGAGCAGTACTTC. Protein product: CASSVRYDRRTYEQYF. The full variable domain, with the rest looked up from reference TRBV2 and TRBJ2-7, is EPEVTQTPSHQVTQMGQEVILRCVPISNHLYFYWYRQILGQKVEFLVSFYNNEISEKSEIFDDQFSVERPDGSNFTLKIRSTKLEDSAMYFCASSVRYDRRTYEQYFGPGTRLTVT.